This T cell receptor beta chain was identified during a study of post-analysis software for immune sequencing data. This clonotype was recorded a few times. The antigen is not known. The J segment lost 2 bases and the V segment lost 0 bases, leaving 2 bases of the junction unmatched. This CDR3 has 15 amino acids. Germline CDR1 and CDR2: SQVTM and ANQGSEA. Unique molecular identifiers were carried by the TCR beta cDNA libraries. TCRdb independently ran MiXCR on the PCR reads; one entry per CDR3 protein. Among about 770,000 distinct CDR3 sequences listed, approximately 44% were seen once. Study-level findings and limits: Roughly five TRBV segments were more frequent in patients than controls; TRBV5-6, TRBV5-1 and TRBV20-1 belonged to this group.

The sequenced material came from blood. The clonotype originates from a girl aged 5-17 years with multiple sclerosis. The chain is built from TRBV29-1 and TRBJ2-5, with TRBD1 identical over 11 bases. The CDR3 bases are TGCAGCGTTGAAGAGGACAGGGGGCTACAAGAGACCCAGTACTTC. It encodes CSVEEDRGLQETQYF. The variable domain in full, completed from reference TRBV29-1 and TRBJ2-5, reads SAVISQKPSRDICQRGTSLTIQCQVDSQVTMMFWYRQQPGQSLTLIATANQGSEATYESGFVIDKFPISRPNLTFSTLTVSNMSPEDSSIYLCSVEEDRGLQETQYFGPGTRLLVL.